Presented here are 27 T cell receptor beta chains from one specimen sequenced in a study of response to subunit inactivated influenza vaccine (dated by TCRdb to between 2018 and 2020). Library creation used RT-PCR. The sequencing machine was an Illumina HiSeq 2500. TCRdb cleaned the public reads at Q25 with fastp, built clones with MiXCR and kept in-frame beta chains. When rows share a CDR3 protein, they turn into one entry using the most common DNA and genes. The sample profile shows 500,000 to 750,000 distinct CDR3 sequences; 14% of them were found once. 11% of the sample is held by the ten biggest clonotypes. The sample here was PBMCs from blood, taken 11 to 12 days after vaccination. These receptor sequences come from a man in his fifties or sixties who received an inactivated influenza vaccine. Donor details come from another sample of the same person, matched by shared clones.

The CDR3 DNA follows: TGTGCCAGCAGCCAAGAGTGGCCGGGGACTGAAGCTTTCTTT. Translation gives CASSQEWPGTEAFF. The chain joins TRBV4-2 to TRBJ1-1; D gene ambiguous. The germline V and J ends were trimmed by 0 bases and 5 bases, with 10 bases remaining between them. The CDR3 totals 14 residues. The V gene's germline CDR1 is LGHNA and CDR2 YNFKEQ.

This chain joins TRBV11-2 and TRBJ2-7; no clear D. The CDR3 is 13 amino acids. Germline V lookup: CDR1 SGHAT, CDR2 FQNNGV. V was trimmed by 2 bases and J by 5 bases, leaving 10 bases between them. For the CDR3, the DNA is TGTGCCAGCAGCTTACCGGGTTTCAACGAGCAGTACTTC. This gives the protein CASSLPGFNEQYF.

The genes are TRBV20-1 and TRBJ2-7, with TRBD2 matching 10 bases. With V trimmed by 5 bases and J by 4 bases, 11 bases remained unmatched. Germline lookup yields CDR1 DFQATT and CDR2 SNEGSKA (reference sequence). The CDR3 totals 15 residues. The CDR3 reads CSAPHTLAGVYEQYF. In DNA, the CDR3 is TGCAGTGCTCCCCACACCCTAGCGGGAGTATACGAGCAGTACTTC.

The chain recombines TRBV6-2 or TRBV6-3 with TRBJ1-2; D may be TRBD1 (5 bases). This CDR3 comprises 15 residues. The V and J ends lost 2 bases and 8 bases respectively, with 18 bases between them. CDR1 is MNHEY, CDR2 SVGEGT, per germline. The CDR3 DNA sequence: TGTGCCAGCAGTTACAATCCGGGGGAACCATTCGGCTACACCTTC. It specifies CASSYNPGEPFGYTF.

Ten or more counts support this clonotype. CDR3 in DNA: TGCAGTGCTGCTTACAATGAGCAGTTCTTC. As protein: CSAAYNEQFF. The chain has TRBV20-1 and TRBJ2-1; D remains unclear. V was shortened by 5 bases and J by 4 bases, with 3 bases between the two germline ends. Germline V gene data show CDR1 as DFQATT and CDR2 as SNEGSKA (reference sequence). The CDR3 loop spans 10 amino acids.

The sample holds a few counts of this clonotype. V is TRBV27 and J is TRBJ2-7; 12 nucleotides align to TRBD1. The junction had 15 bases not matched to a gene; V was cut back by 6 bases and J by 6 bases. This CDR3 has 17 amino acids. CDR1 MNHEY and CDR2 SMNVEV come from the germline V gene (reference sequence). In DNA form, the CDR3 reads TGTGCCAGCAGCCGAATTTGGTCCGGGACAGGGGGCGTCGAGCAGTACTTC. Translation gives CASSRIWSGTGGVEQYF.

Here the CDR3 reads CASSQGLGRGTQYF. The DNA for the CDR3 is TGCGCCAGCAGCCAAGGTCTAGGGCGTGGGACCCAGTACTTC. The chain links TRBV4-3 to TRBJ2-5, with D unclear. CDR1 and CDR2 from the germline V gene are LGHNA and YSLEER. CDR3 length equals 14 residues. V was pared by 1 base and J by 7 bases, with 13 bases between.

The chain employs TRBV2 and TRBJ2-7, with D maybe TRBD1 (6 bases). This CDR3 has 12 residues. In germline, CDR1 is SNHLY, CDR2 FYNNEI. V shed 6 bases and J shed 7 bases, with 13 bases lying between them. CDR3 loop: CASSVDSGEQYF. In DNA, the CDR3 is TGTGCCAGCAGCGTGGACAGCGGAGAGCAGTACTTC. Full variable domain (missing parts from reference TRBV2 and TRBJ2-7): EPEVTQTPSHQVTQMGQEVILRCVPISNHLYFYWYRQILGQKVEFLVSFYNNEISEKSEIFDDQFSVERPDGSNFTLKIRSTKLEDSAMYFCASSVDSGEQYFGPGTRLTVT.

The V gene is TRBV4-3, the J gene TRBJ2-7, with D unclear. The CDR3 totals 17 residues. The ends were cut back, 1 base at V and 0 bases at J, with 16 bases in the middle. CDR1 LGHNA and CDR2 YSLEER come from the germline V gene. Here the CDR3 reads CASSQALVGILSYEQYF. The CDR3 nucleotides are TGCGCCAGCAGCCAAGCCCTGGTTGGCATTCTCTCCTACGAGCAGTACTTC.

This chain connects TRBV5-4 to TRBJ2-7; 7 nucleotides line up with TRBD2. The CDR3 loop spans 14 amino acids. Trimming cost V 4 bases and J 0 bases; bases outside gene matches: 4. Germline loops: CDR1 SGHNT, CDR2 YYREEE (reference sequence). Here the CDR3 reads CASSGGGISYEQYF. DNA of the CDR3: TGTGCCAGCAGCGGCGGGGGTATCTCCTACGAGCAGTACTTC.

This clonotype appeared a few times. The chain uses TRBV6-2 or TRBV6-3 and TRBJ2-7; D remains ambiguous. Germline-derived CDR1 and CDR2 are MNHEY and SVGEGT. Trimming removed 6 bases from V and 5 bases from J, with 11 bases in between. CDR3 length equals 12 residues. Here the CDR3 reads CASRRTIHEQYF. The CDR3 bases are TGTGCCAGCAGACGGACCATACACGAGCAGTACTTC.

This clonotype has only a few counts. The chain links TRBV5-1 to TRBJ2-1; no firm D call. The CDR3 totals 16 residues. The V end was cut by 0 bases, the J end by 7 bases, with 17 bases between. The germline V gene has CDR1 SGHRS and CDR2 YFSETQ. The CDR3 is CASSLALASSFNEQFF. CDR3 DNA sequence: TGCGCCAGCAGCTTGGCCTTGGCTAGTTCGTTTAATGAGCAGTTCTTC.

The CDR3 region has the DNA TGTGCCATCAGAAAACCGGGTCCCGGCTACCGTCCAGATACGCAGTATTTT. This sequence encodes CAIRKPGPGYRPDTQYF. V usage is TRBV10-3 and J usage is TRBJ2-3, with D hard to call. This CDR3 contains 17 residues. The V and J ends lost 6 bases and 4 bases respectively, with 23 bases between them. From germline, CDR1 is ENHRY and CDR2 SYGVKD.

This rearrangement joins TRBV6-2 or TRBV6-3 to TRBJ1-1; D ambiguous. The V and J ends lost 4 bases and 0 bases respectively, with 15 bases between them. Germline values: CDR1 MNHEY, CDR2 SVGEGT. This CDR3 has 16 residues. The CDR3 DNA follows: TGTGCCAGCAGTTCCCCCCGGGCTACCATGAACACTGAAGCTTTCTTT. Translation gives CASSSPRATMNTEAFF.

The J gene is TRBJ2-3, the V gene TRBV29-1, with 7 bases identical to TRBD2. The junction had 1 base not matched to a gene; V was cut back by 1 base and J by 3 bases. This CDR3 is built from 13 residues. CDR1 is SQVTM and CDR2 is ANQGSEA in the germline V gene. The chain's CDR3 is CSVEGSGTDTQYF. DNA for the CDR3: TGCAGCGTTGAAGGTAGCGGGACAGATACGCAGTATTTT.

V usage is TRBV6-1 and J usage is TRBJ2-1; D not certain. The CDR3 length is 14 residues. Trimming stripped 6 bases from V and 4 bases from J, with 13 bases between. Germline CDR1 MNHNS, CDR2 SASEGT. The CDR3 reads CASRNGGSYNEQFF. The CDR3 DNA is TGTGCCAGCAGAAACGGTGGCTCGTACAATGAGCAGTTCTTC.

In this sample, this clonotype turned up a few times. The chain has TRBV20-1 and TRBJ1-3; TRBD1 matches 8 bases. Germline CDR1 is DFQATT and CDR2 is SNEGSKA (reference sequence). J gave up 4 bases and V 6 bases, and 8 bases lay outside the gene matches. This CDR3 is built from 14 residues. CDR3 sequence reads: CSAQRTGFGNTIYF. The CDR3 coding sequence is TGCAGTGCCCAAAGGACAGGGTTCGGAAACACCATATATTTT.

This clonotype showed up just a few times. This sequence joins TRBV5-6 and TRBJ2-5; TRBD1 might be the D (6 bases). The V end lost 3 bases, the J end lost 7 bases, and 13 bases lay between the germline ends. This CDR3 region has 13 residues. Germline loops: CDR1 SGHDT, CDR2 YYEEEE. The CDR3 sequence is CASSSLTGGTQYF. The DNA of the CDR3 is TGTGCCAGCAGCTCTTTGACAGGCGGGACCCAGTACTTC.

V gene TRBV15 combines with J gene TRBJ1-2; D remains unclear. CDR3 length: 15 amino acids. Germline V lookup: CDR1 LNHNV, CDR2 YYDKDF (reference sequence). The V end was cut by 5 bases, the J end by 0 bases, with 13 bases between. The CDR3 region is CATSWSGLANYGYTF. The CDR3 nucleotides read TGTGCCACCAGCTGGTCTGGCCTCGCTAACTATGGCTACACCTTC.

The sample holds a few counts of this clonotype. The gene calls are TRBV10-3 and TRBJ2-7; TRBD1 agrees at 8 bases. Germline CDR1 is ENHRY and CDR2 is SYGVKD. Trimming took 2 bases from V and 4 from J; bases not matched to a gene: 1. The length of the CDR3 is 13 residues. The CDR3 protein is CAISEDRGYEQYF. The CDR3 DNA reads TGTGCCATCAGTGAGGACAGGGGTTACGAGCAGTACTTC.

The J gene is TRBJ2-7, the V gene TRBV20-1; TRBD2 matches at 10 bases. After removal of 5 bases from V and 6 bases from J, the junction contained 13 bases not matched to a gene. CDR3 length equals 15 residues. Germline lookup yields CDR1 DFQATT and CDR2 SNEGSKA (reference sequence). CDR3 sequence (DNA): TGCAGTGCTTTATCACTAGCGGGAAGGGGTAGCGAGCAGTACTTC. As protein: CSALSLAGRGSEQYF.

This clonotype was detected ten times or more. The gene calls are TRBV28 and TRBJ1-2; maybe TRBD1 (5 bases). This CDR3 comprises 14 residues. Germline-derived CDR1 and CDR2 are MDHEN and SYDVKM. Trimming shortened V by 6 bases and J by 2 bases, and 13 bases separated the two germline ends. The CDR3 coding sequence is TGTGCCAGCAGGACGGGACGGAGGAACTATGGCTACACCTTC. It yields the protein CASRTGRRNYGYTF.

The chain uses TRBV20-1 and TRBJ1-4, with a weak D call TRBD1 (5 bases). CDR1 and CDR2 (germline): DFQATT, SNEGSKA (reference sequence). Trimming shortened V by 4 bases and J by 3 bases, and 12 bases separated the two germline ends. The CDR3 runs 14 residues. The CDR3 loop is CSAIGGLANEKLFF. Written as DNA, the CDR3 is TGCAGTGCTATTGGGGGGTTGGCTAATGAAAAACTGTTTTTT.

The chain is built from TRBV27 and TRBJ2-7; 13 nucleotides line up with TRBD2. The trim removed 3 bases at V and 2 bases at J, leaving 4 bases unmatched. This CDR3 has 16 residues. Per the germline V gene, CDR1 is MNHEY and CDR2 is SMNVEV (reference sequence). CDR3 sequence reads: CASSLSLAGGTYEQYF. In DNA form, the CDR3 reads TGTGCCAGCAGTTTGTCACTAGCGGGAGGGACCTACGAGCAGTACTTC.

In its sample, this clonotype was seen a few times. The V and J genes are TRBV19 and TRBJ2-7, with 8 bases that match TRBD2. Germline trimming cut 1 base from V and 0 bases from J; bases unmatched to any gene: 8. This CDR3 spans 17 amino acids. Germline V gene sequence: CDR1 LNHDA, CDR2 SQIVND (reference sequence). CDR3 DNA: TGTGCCAGTAGTATAGGGTTCAGCGGGAGCACCTCCTACGAGCAGTACTTC. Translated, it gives CASSIGFSGSTSYEQYF.

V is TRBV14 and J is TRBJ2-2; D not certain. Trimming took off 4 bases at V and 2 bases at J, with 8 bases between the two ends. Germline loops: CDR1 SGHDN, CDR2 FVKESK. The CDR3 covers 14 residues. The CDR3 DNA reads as TGTGCCAGCAGCCTGCAGAAAAACACCGGGGAGCTGTTTTTT. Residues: CASSLQKNTGELFF.

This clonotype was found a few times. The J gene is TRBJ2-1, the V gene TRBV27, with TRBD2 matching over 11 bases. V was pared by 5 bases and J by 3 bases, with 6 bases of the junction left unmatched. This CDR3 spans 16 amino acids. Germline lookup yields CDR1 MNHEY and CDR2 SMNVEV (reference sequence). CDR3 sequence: CASSLVAGGLYNEQFF. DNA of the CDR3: TGTGCCAGCAGTCTCGTAGCGGGGGGGCTCTACAATGAGCAGTTCTTC.